These 32 T cell receptor beta chains were all obtained from the same sample, sequenced in a study of shared clonotypes between healthy human individuals (dated by TCRdb to 2018 to 2020). Library creation used the immunoSEQ multiplex PCR assay. TCRdb limited this immuneACCESS table to in-frame rearrangements with V and J called. A share of clones is missing; checked studies link under half to unresolved V genes, and the rest is unexplained. Across this sample there are 2 million to 2.5 million clones, with 80% to 95% seen only once. The top ten clonotypes cover around 0.38% of the sample. Material for sequencing was naive CD4+ T cells from PBMCs. The sample's cell subset or site, from its label and the paper: CD45RA+ positively selected. The origin of the receptors is a man between 18 and 29 years old in good health. Some clones in this sample may be carry-over from other donors' samples.

The chain joins TRBV27 to TRBJ1-5, with 7 bases lining up with TRBD1. Germline V gives CDR1 MNHEY, CDR2 SMNVEV (reference sequence). Trimming at V came to 5 bases and at J to 1 base, leaving 8 bases not matched to a gene. The CDR3 covers 16 residues. DNA of the CDR3: TGTGCCAGCAGTCCCATGGGGACAGTGAGCAATCAGCCCCAGCATTTT. As protein: CASSPMGTVSNQPQHF.

The rearrangement uses TRBV5-5 and TRBJ1-3, with D unresolved. Per germline, CDR1 SGHKS and CDR2 YYEKEE (reference sequence). V was shortened by 3 bases and J by 0 bases, with 10 bases between the two germline ends. The CDR3 consists of 15 residues. The CDR3 sequence is CASSSGPYSGNTIYF. CDR3 nucleotide sequence: TGTGCCAGCAGCTCCGGACCCTACTCTGGAAACACCATATATTTT.

The gene calls are TRBV6-1 and TRBJ2-5; D unclear. Germline V gene data show CDR1 as MNHNS and CDR2 as SASEGT. V dropped 4 bases and J dropped 5 bases, with 17 bases sitting between them. This CDR3 has 15 residues. The CDR3 loop reads CASSAAGPSEETQYF. CDR3 in DNA: TGTGCCAGCAGTGCGGCAGGACCTTCAGAGGAGACCCAGTACTTC.

The chain is built from TRBV9 and TRBJ2-3; 9 bases are a match to TRBD2. V was pared by 0 bases and J by 1 base, with 6 bases of the junction left unmatched. The CDR3 is made up of 17 amino acids. The germline V gene has CDR1 SGDLS and CDR2 YYNGEE. CDR3 sequence (DNA): TGTGCCAGCAGCGTAGGGTTCTGGACTAGCGGCACAGATACGCAGTATTTT. Translated: CASSVGFWTSGTDTQYF.

The chain employs TRBV5-1 and TRBJ2-7; TRBD2 matches at 14 bases. In germline, CDR1 is SGHRS, CDR2 YFSETQ. CDR3 length equals 15 residues. The V and J ends lost 3 bases and 4 bases, in that order; junction bases with no gene match: 3. CDR3 loop: CASSYGLAGGYEQYF. The CDR3 region has the DNA TGCGCCAGCAGCTACGGACTAGCGGGAGGATACGAGCAGTACTTC. Filled out from reference TRBV5-1 and TRBJ2-7, the complete variable domain reads KAGVTQTPRYLIKTRGQQVTLSCSPISGHRSVSWYQQTPGQGLQFLFEYFSETQRNKGNFPGRFSGRQFSNSRSEMNVSTLELGDSALYLCASSYGLAGGYEQYFGPGTRLTVT.

As regards this clone: Other nucleotide sequences in the sample specify the same CDR3. The rearrangement uses TRBV28 and TRBJ1-2, with D possibly TRBD1 on 5 matching bases. Trimming took off 3 bases at V and 8 bases at J, with 10 bases between the two ends. The CDR3 runs 12 residues. CDR1 MDHEN and CDR2 SYDVKM come from the germline V gene. The CDR3 DNA is TGTGCCAGCAGTTTGGGGGGTAAGGGCTACACCTTC. Amino acid sequence: CASSLGGKGYTF.

The rearrangement links TRBV7-9 to TRBJ1-2, with D possibly being TRBD1 (5 bases). Germline V gives CDR1 SEHNR, CDR2 FQNEAQ (reference sequence). Deletions cut 1 base from V and 4 bases from J, with 13 bases between. The CDR3 is made up of 15 amino acids. Here the CDR3 DNA reads TGTGCCAGCAGCTTAGGTGTTAGGGGTCCCTATGGCTACACCTTC. This translates into CASSLGVRGPYGYTF.

The rearrangement joins TRBV2 to TRBJ1-6; 7 bases line up with TRBD1. The CDR3 is made up of 13 amino acids. Germline CDR1 SNHLY, CDR2 FYNNEI. V lost 11 bases, J lost 10 bases, and 11 bases stayed unmatched. Here the CDR3 reads CAGLGQVGSPLHF. As DNA, the CDR3 is TGTGCCGGACTCGGACAGGTGGGGTCACCCCTCCACTTT.

V and J are TRBV7-2 and TRBJ1-5; no clear D gene. CDR1 SGHTA and CDR2 FQGNSA come from the germline V gene. V was shortened by 1 base and J by 6 bases, with 7 bases between the two germline ends. The CDR3 consists of 13 residues. CDR3 in amino acids: CASSLENRQPQHF. As DNA, the CDR3 is TGTGCCAGCAGCTTAGAAAATCGTCAGCCCCAGCATTTT.

This clone was counted a single time. The chain combines TRBV21-1 with TRBJ2-2; TRBD2, the table's D call, was not compared with the DNA. TRBV21-1 is given as a pseudogene. The CDR3 sequence is 19 residues long. This chain's CDR3 is CASSSVRLAGGLNTGELFF. The DNA for the CDR3 is TGTGCCAGCAGCAGTGTAAGACTAGCGGGAGGGCTTAACACCGGGGAGCTGTTTTTT.

As to this clone: The same CDR3 can be traced to other DNA sequences in this sample. The chain uses TRBV5-4 and TRBJ2-1; possible D gene TRBD1, 5 bases. The CDR3 consists of 16 residues. CDR1 and CDR2 (germline): SGHNT, YYREEE (reference sequence). Trimming removed 4 bases from V and 0 bases from J, with 14 bases in between. CDR3 protein: CASSPAGSSSYNEQFF. Written as DNA, the CDR3 is TGTGCCAGCAGCCCGGCAGGGTCGAGCTCCTACAATGAGCAGTTCTTC.

V and J are TRBV11-2 and TRBJ2-1; 7 nucleotides match TRBD2. The CDR3 totals 13 residues. J gave up 9 bases and V 3 bases, and 5 bases lay outside the gene matches. Germline loops: CDR1 SGHAT, CDR2 FQNNGV. CDR3 nucleotides: TGTGCCAGCAGCTTGACTAGCCTAGGTGAGCAGTTCTTC. Translating gives CASSLTSLGEQFF.

V usage is TRBV6-7 and J usage is TRBJ1-5, with 7 bases identical to TRBD1. TRBV6-7 is known as an ORF, though its function is uncertain. CDR3 length: 13 amino acids. The V gene end was trimmed by 7 bases and the J gene end by 5 bases; junction bases not matched to a gene: 5. The CDR3 nucleotides are TGTGCCAGCACCCGGGACAGTGATCAGCCCCAGCATTTT. Translation: CASTRDSDQPQHF.

The chain uses TRBV5-3 and TRBJ2-7; D remains ambiguous. TRBV5-3 is noted as an ORF with a role that remains uncertain. Trimming pared 0 bases from V and 4 bases from J, leaving 8 bases between. The length of the CDR3 is 13 residues. CDR3 loop: CARSLGGPYEQYF. For the CDR3, the DNA is TGTGCCAGAAGCTTGGGGGGTCCATACGAGCAGTACTTC.

This chain connects TRBV11-2 to TRBJ2-7; D is possibly TRBD1 (7 bases). This CDR3 has 15 amino acids. Per germline, CDR1 SGHAT and CDR2 FQNNGV. V shed 3 bases and J shed 6 bases, with 18 bases lying between them. For the CDR3, the DNA is TGTGCCAGCAGCTTTGTCACAGGGGAGGAAGGCGAGCAGTACTTC. Translation gives CASSFVTGEEGEQYF.

The V call is TRBV5-1, the J call TRBJ1-1; D unresolved. This CDR3 has 14 amino acids. Germline V gene data show CDR1 as SGHRS and CDR2 as YFSETQ. V dropped 0 bases and J dropped 3 bases, with 9 bases sitting between them. The CDR3 sequence: CASSLDSTDTEAFF. CDR3 in DNA: TGCGCCAGCAGCTTGGACAGCACGGACACTGAAGCTTTCTTT.

For this clone: This specimen includes other DNA sequences encoding the same CDR3. The rearrangement links TRBV5-1 to TRBJ1-1; TRBD1 might be the D (6 bases). This CDR3 has 14 residues. Germline CDR1 is SGHRS and CDR2 is YFSETQ. With 4 bases removed from V and 2 bases from J, the gap between germline ends came to 12 bases. The CDR3 spells CASSPGQSNTEAFF. CDR3 in DNA: TGCGCCAGCAGCCCTGGACAGTCAAACACTGAAGCTTTCTTT.

About this clone: The sample contains more than one DNA sequence encoding this CDR3. J is TRBJ1-1 and V is TRBV11-3, with D possibly matching TRBD1 (5 bases). This CDR3 contains 14 residues. Trimming shortened V by 4 bases and J by 2 bases, and 11 bases separated the two germline ends. The germline V gene has CDR1 SGHNT and CDR2 YENEEA. CDR3 residues: CASSSGTANTEAFF. The DNA of the CDR3 is TGTGCCAGCAGCTCCGGGACGGCAAACACTGAAGCTTTCTTT. The full variable domain, rest sourced from reference TRBV11-3 and TRBJ1-1, is EAGVVQSPRYKIIEKKQPVAFWCNPISGHNTLYWYLQNLGQGPELLIRYENEEAVDDSQLPKDRFSAERLKGVDSTLKIQPAELGDSAVYLCASSSGTANTEAFFGQGTRLTVV.

This clone was counted a single time. V gene TRBV7-8 combines with J gene TRBJ1-5; D not certain. Per the germline V gene, CDR1 is SGHVS and CDR2 is FQNEAQ. Trimming shortened V by 4 bases and J by 2 bases, and 27 bases separated the two germline ends. CDR3 length: 20 amino acids. CDR3 amino acids: CASSSRKVRPLNVGNQPQHF. CDR3 coding DNA: TGTGCCAGCAGCTCCCGTAAGGTTCGGCCCCTCAACGTGGGCAATCAGCCCCAGCATTTT. Looking up the rest from reference TRBV7-8 and TRBJ1-5 gives the full variable domain: GAGVSQSPRYKVAKRGQDVALRCDPISGHVSLFWYQQALGQGPEFLTYFQNEAQLDKSGLPSDRFFAERPEGSVSTLKIQRTQQEDSAVYLCASSSRKVRPLNVGNQPQHFGDGTRLSIL.

V and J are TRBV5-1 and TRBJ2-1; D is perhaps TRBD2 (5 bases). Deletions cut 0 bases from V and 1 base from J, with 8 bases between. This CDR3 is 15 amino acids long. The germline V gene has CDR1 SGHRS and CDR2 YFSETQ. The CDR3 sequence is CASSLGAESYNEQFF. The CDR3 nucleotides read TGCGCCAGCAGCTTGGGAGCGGAGTCCTACAATGAGCAGTTCTTC.

On this clone itself: Different DNA sequences within this sample yield the same CDR3. The chain recombines TRBV4-3 with TRBJ1-5; D is ambiguous. The germline CDR1 and CDR2 sequences are LGHNA and YSLEER. Trimming pared 1 base from V and 3 bases from J, leaving 4 bases between. CDR3 length equals 13 residues. The CDR3 loop is CASSQGNNQPQHF. The CDR3 nucleotides are TGCGCCAGCAGCCAAGGAAACAATCAGCCCCAGCATTTT.

This sequence joins TRBV5-1 and TRBJ1-2; 8 bases are a match to TRBD1. Germline V lookup: CDR1 SGHRS, CDR2 YFSETQ. The V and J ends lost 4 bases and 2 bases, in that order; junction bases with no gene match: 4. The CDR3 extends over 14 amino acids. In DNA form, the CDR3 reads TGCGCCAGCAGCAGGGACAGGAACAACTATGGCTACACCTTC. Protein product: CASSRDRNNYGYTF.

The rearrangement links TRBV30 to TRBJ1-2; D is ambiguous. The CDR3 is 15 residues long. V was trimmed by 4 bases and J by 0 bases, leaving 15 bases between them. Germline lookup yields CDR1 GTSNPN and CDR2 SVGIG (reference sequence). CDR3 protein: CAWISGIGPNYGYTF. In nucleotides, the CDR3 is TGTGCCTGGATCTCGGGAATCGGTCCTAACTATGGCTACACCTTC.

This chain uses TRBV7-2 with TRBJ2-5, with TRBD1 matching over 7 bases. Trimming cost V 6 bases and J 2 bases; bases outside gene matches: 6. Germline CDR1 reads SGHTA; CDR2 reads FQGNSA. The CDR3 has 14 amino acids. CDR3 DNA: TGTGCCAGCAGGATGACAGGGCAGCAAGAGACCCAGTACTTC. This gives the protein CASRMTGQQETQYF.

A note on this clone: Other nucleotide sequences from this sample produce the same CDR3. The chain has TRBV7-3 and TRBJ1-1; the D is unclear. This CDR3 contains 13 residues. Between the trimmed V and J ends, which lost 5 bases and 4 bases, there was a span of 11 bases. Germline CDR1 reads SGHTA; CDR2 reads FQGTGA. CDR3 in DNA: TGTGCCAGCAGCCCGGGCGGAGGCACTGAAGCTTTCTTT. Translated, it gives CASSPGGGTEAFF.

The chain uses TRBV7-8 and TRBJ2-7; 7 positions match TRBD2. CDR1 SGHVS and CDR2 FQNEAQ come from the germline V gene. J gave up 5 bases and V 2 bases, and 3 bases lay outside the gene matches. The CDR3 spans 13 residues. The CDR3: CASSLPGGHEQYF. CDR3 nucleotide sequence: TGTGCCAGCAGCTTACCGGGAGGCCACGAGCAGTACTTC.

This chain links TRBV18 with TRBJ2-7; 8 nucleotides align to TRBD1. With V trimmed by 1 base and J by 7 bases, 15 bases remained unmatched. The CDR3 is 17 amino acids. Germline CDR1 is KGHSH and CDR2 is LQKENI. CDR3 amino acids: CASSPLGTGPTSGEQYF. For the CDR3, the DNA is TGTGCCAGCTCACCACTAGGGACAGGTCCCACTTCGGGGGAGCAGTACTTC.

The V and J genes are TRBV21-1 and TRBJ2-7. TRBV21-1 is a pseudogene locus. The CDR3 is 15 residues long. The CDR3 loop is CASSKTAPSSYEQYF. The CDR3 DNA reads TGTGCCAGCAGCAAAACGGCGCCGAGCTCCTACGAGCAGTACTTC.

This CDR3 reads CASSSSYTEAFF. The CDR3 DNA is TGTGCCAGCAGTTCGTCCTACACTGAAGCTTTCTTT. The V gene is TRBV27, the J gene TRBJ1-1, with D hard to call. Germline V gene lookup returns CDR1 MNHEY and CDR2 SMNVEV (reference sequence). There are 12 residues in the CDR3. V lost 4 bases and J 3 bases, leaving 6 bases between the germline ends.

V is TRBV11-2 and J is TRBJ2-2; no reliable D call. The CDR3 totals 15 residues. The germline CDR1 and CDR2 sequences are SGHAT and FQNNGV. Trimming took off 5 bases at V and 0 bases at J, with 10 bases between the two ends. This chain's CDR3 is CASSIRPSNTGELFF. CDR3 bases: TGTGCCAGCAGCATCAGACCGTCGAACACCGGGGAGCTGTTTTTT.

J is TRBJ2-7 and V is TRBV7-2, with D unclear. Germline CDR1 SGHTA, CDR2 FQGNSA. V was pared by 2 bases and J by 1 base, with 12 bases between. This CDR3 spans 15 amino acids. CDR3 nucleotide sequence: TGTGCCAGCAGCTTAAGGGAAAGAGGTTCCTACGAGCAGTACTTC. This gives the protein CASSLRERGSYEQYF.

On this clone itself: A read error may produce the germline difference seen at one junction end. CDR3 loop: CASSELARGTDTQYF. The CDR3 bases are TGCGCCAGCAGCGAGTTAGCTCGCGGCACAGATACGCAGTATTTT. The chain couples TRBV10-2 to TRBJ2-3; D not resolved. Germline CDR1 is WSHSY and CDR2 is SAAADI. The CDR3 spans 15 residues.